The next 19 T cell receptor beta chains were all read from a single sample in a study of T-cell memory formation after mild COVID-19. TCRdb re-analysed the 5' RACE reads in MiXCR, keeping a single row per CDR3 protein. The profile covers roughly 610,000 distinct CDR3 sequences, with around 16% appearing a single time and roughly 7.8% taken by the ten largest. What was sequenced was PBMCs or a T cell subset sorted from them (not recorded which). These receptors were obtained from an adult woman who had mild COVID-19 (a few samples of this study predate the infection). Cell type and time point are not known.

This clonotype appeared many times. This chain links TRBV5-1 with TRBJ2-6; 7 positions match TRBD1. The J segment lost 0 bases and the V segment lost 4 bases, leaving 13 bases of the junction unmatched. Germline values: CDR1 SGHRS, CDR2 YFSETQ. This CDR3 is built from 19 residues. CDR3 bases: TGCGCCAGCAGCACCACGCCGGGACAGTCCGGCTCTGGGGCCAACGTCCTGACTTTC. It codes for CASSTTPGQSGSGANVLTF. The full variable domain, with the rest looked up from reference TRBV5-1 and TRBJ2-6, is KAGVTQTPRYLIKTRGQQVTLSCSPISGHRSVSWYQQTPGQGLQFLFEYFSETQRNKGNFPGRFSGRQFSNSRSEMNVSTLELGDSALYLCASSTTPGQSGSGANVLTFGAGSRLTVL.

Only a few counts were recorded for this clonotype. The chain has TRBV30 and TRBJ1-2; D is undetermined. V was pared by 4 bases and J by 4 bases, with 10 bases between. CDR1 GTSNPN and CDR2 SVGIG come from the germline V gene (reference sequence). The CDR3 loop spans 12 amino acids. The CDR3 loop reads CAWTGALYGYTF. DNA for the CDR3: TGTGCCTGGACGGGAGCTCTCTATGGCTACACCTTC.

This chain links TRBV7-8 with TRBJ1-5; 9 bases agree with TRBD1. Germline V CDR1 and CDR2: SGHVS, FQNEAQ. With V trimmed by 4 bases and J by 3 bases, 13 bases remained unmatched. The CDR3 sequence is 18 residues long. CDR3: CASSSDYTGGSVNQPQHF. In DNA, the CDR3 is TGTGCCAGCAGCTCAGACTATACAGGGGGCTCTGTCAATCAGCCCCAGCATTTT.

The chain employs TRBV7-8 and TRBJ1-2; 7 nucleotides agree with TRBD1. V was pared by 5 bases and J by 8 bases, with 5 bases of the junction left unmatched. The germline CDR1 and CDR2 sequences are SGHVS and FQNEAQ. The CDR3 loop spans 12 amino acids. The CDR3, as DNA: TGTGCCAGCAGCGGGGACAGTCGGGGCTACACCTTC. It translates to CASSGDSRGYTF.

The table lists this clonotype with a few counts. The chain employs TRBV20-1 and TRBJ1-5, with TRBD1 as a possible D gene (5 bases). V lost 3 bases, J lost 4 bases, and 10 bases lay in between. Germline values: CDR1 DFQATT, CDR2 SNEGSKA (reference sequence). The CDR3 length is 13 residues. CDR3 protein: CSASETANQPQHF. In DNA form, the CDR3 reads TGCAGTGCTAGTGAGACAGCTAATCAGCCCCAGCATTTT.

The J gene is TRBJ2-5, the V gene TRBV7-3, with a possible D match to TRBD2 (6 bases). This CDR3 contains 14 residues. Trimming stripped 5 bases from V and 5 bases from J, with 15 bases between. CDR1 and CDR2 (germline): SGHTA, FQGTGA. The CDR3 DNA reads as TGTGCCAGCAGCCTCCTTGGGGGGAAGGAGACCCAGTACTTC. This gives the protein CASSLLGGKETQYF.

This clonotype was observed many times. The CDR3 DNA follows: TGTGCCAGCAGCCCAGGGACAGGCTACTCCTACGAGCAGTACTTC. The encoded protein is CASSPGTGYSYEQYF. The genes are TRBV9 and TRBJ2-7; 8 bases are a match to TRBD1. Trimming cost V 4 bases and J 0 bases; bases outside gene matches: 6. The V gene's germline CDR1 is SGDLS and CDR2 YYNGEE. The CDR3 contains 15 residues.

V and J are TRBV5-1 and TRBJ2-7, with D possibly TRBD2 on 5 matching bases. Trimming took off 1 base at V and 5 bases at J, with 13 bases between the two ends. The germline gives CDR1 SGHRS, CDR2 YFSETQ. This CDR3 has 14 residues. CDR3 amino acids: CASSLRGLYNEQYF. CDR3 DNA sequence: TGCGCCAGCAGCTTGCGGGGTCTATACAACGAGCAGTACTTC.

The V gene is TRBV2, the J gene TRBJ2-1; no reliable D call. Trimming pared 0 bases from V and 5 bases from J, leaving 5 bases between. The V gene's germline CDR1 is SNHLY and CDR2 FYNNEI. The CDR3 covers 13 residues. CDR3 residues: CASSEAQNNEQFF. The CDR3 DNA sequence: TGTGCCAGCAGTGAAGCGCAGAACAATGAGCAGTTCTTC.

This clonotype was recorded at least ten times. A junction boundary mismatches the germline segment, possibly from a read error. CDR3 amino acids: CASSLAPDGSYEQYF. CDR3 in DNA: TGTGCTAGCAGCTTAGCCCCGGACGGATCCTACGAGCAGTACTTC. The chain joins TRBV7-7 to TRBJ2-7, with unresolved D. Per germline, CDR1 SSHAT and CDR2 FNYEAQ (reference sequence). CDR3 size: 15 residues.

The V gene is TRBV7-6, the J gene TRBJ2-3; 7 bases are a match to TRBD2. CDR3 size: 19 residues. The V segment lost 1 base and the J segment 4 bases; nucleotides outside the gene matches: 17. From germline, CDR1 is SGHVS and CDR2 FNYEAQ. The CDR3 sequence: CASSLGSASGSPSADTQYF. CDR3 in DNA: TGTGCCAGCAGCTTAGGATCGGCTAGCGGTTCCCCTAGCGCAGATACGCAGTATTTT.

This clonotype was seen ten or more times. This rearrangement joins TRBV12-3 or TRBV12-4 to TRBJ1-2, with 8 positions matching TRBD1. The CDR3 consists of 13 residues. The trim removed 2 bases at V and 7 bases at J, leaving 3 bases unmatched. The CDR3 region has the DNA TGTGCCAGCAGTTTAAGGACAGGGTCTGGCTACACCTTC. It translates to CASSLRTGSGYTF.

Written as DNA, the CDR3 is TGCGCCAGCAGCCCCAGTCCCGTTGGACTAGCGGGGGGAGTAGAGACCCAGTACTTC. Amino acids: CASSPSPVGLAGGVETQYF. The chain has TRBV5-1 and TRBJ2-5; TRBD2 agrees at 14 bases. Germline CDR1 SGHRS, CDR2 YFSETQ. The CDR3 consists of 19 residues. Trimming at V came to 4 bases and at J to 4 bases, leaving 15 bases not matched to a gene.

In its sample, this clonotype was seen a few times. The gene calls are TRBV12-5 and TRBJ1-1; tentative D call: TRBD1 (5 bases). The CDR3 runs to 14 residues. Germline V gene lookup returns CDR1 LGHNT and CDR2 FRNRAP. Trimming removed 6 bases from V and 1 base from J, with 12 bases in between. The CDR3 spells CASGPTARNTEAFF. In nucleotides, the CDR3 is TGTGCTAGTGGGCCGACAGCCCGGAACACTGAAGCTTTCTTT.

This clonotype was detected a few times. The chain employs TRBV7-6 and TRBJ2-3; tentatively, D is TRBD2 (5 bases). The CDR3 consists of 16 residues. V gave up 4 bases and J gave up 0 bases, with 14 bases separating them. The germline V gene encodes CDR1 SGHVS and CDR2 FNYEAQ. The CDR3 loop is CASSSHYGVSTDTQYF. Here the CDR3 DNA reads TGTGCCAGCAGCTCGCACTACGGGGTTAGCACAGATACGCAGTATTTT.

The V and J genes are TRBV12-3 or TRBV12-4 and TRBJ1-2, with unresolved D. The CDR3 extends over 12 amino acids. V gave up 2 bases and J gave up 3 bases, with 4 bases separating them. The CDR3 region has the DNA TGTGCCAGCAGTTTATGGGACTATGGCTACACCTTC. Residues: CASSLWDYGYTF.

This clonotype was detected a few times. The rearrangement uses TRBV11-2 and TRBJ2-4; no reliable D call. The CDR3 length is 13 residues. The V gene lost 1 base and the J gene lost 6 bases, with 7 bases spanning the gap. CDR1 and CDR2 (germline): SGHAT, FQNNGV. The CDR3 bases are TGTGCCAGCAGCTTAGTAGGAAGAAACATTCAGTACTTC. Translation gives CASSLVGRNIQYF.

This clonotype was observed many times. The V and J genes are TRBV5-1 and TRBJ1-3; D is ambiguous. V was shortened by 0 bases and J by 0 bases, with 7 bases between the two germline ends. Germline assignment: CDR1 SGHRS and CDR2 YFSETQ. The CDR3 sequence is 15 residues long. The CDR3 protein is CASSLDGGSGNTIYF. The DNA for the CDR3 is TGCGCCAGCAGCTTGGACGGAGGCTCTGGAAACACCATATATTTT. Full variable domain (outside the CDR3, taken from reference TRBV5-1 and TRBJ1-3): KAGVTQTPRYLIKTRGQQVTLSCSPISGHRSVSWYQQTPGQGLQFLFEYFSETQRNKGNFPGRFSGRQFSNSRSEMNVSTLELGDSALYLCASSLDGGSGNTIYFGEGSWLTVV.

The sample holds a few counts of this clonotype. The V and J genes are TRBV20-1 and TRBJ1-5; D is unclear. Deletions cut 5 bases from V and 4 bases from J, with 12 bases between. The CDR3 totals 13 residues. Germline V gene data show CDR1 as DFQATT and CDR2 as SNEGSKA (reference sequence). The CDR3 sequence: CSADENLNQPQHF. CDR3 DNA: TGCAGTGCTGACGAGAATCTGAATCAGCCCCAGCATTTT.